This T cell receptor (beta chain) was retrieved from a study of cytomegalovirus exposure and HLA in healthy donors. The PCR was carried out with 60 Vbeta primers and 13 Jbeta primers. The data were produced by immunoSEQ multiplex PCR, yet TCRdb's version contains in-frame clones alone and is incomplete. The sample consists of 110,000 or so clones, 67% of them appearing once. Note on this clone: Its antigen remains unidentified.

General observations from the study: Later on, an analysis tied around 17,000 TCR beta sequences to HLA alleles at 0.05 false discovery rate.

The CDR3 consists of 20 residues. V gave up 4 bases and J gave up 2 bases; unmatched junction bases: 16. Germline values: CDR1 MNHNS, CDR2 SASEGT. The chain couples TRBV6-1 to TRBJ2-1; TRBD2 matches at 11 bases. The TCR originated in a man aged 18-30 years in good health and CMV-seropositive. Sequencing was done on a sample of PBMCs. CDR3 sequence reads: CASSGSSGGPATRAYNEQFF. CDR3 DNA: TGTGCCAGCAGTGGGTCTAGCGGGGGGCCAGCAACCCGGGCCTACAATGAGCAGTTCTTC.